The 6 T cell receptor beta chains below all came from one sample that was sequenced in a study of blood T cell repertoires in COVID-19. Clones were read by immunoSEQ multiplex PCR, and TCRdb kept only the in-frame ones, dropping some. The sample consists of about 41,000 clones, nearly 90% of them appearing once. The sequenced sample consisted of peripheral blood. Receptor source: a man between 60 and 70 years old with acute or convalescent COVID-19.

The CDR3 protein is CATSKAGTGDGYTF. DNA for the CDR3: TGTGCCACCAGCAAAGCCGGGACAGGGGACGGCTACACCTTC. The rearrangement links TRBV15 to TRBJ1-2; 10 positions agree with TRBD1. The CDR3 has 14 amino acids. Germline CDR1 and CDR2: LNHNV and YYDKDF (reference sequence). The V segment lost 4 bases and the J segment 8 bases; nucleotides outside the gene matches: 7.

The rearrangement joins TRBV27 to TRBJ1-2; the D gene is possibly TRBD1 (6 bases). V lost 4 bases and J lost 5, with 11 bases in between. Germline-derived CDR1 and CDR2 are MNHEY and SMNVEV (reference sequence). There are 13 residues in the CDR3. The CDR3, as DNA: TGTGCCAGCAGTTCCTCGGACAGATATGGCTACACCTTC. Protein product: CASSSSDRYGYTF.

The genes are TRBV4-3 and TRBJ2-3; 12 bases map to TRBD2. J lost 4 bases, V lost 2 bases, and 7 bases had no gene match. There are 17 residues in the CDR3. CDR1 and CDR2 from the germline V gene are LGHNA and YSLEER. The CDR3 DNA is TGCGCCAGCAGCCAAATCTGGACTAGCGGGGAGTCAGATACGCAGTATTTT. This codes for CASSQIWTSGESDTQYF.

The chain employs TRBV18 and TRBJ1-2; 11 nucleotides agree with TRBD1. CDR3 size: 15 residues. After removal of 3 bases from V and 5 bases from J, the junction contained 5 bases not matched to a gene. Looked up from germline, CDR1 is KGHSH and CDR2 is LQKENI. Written as DNA, the CDR3 is TGTGCCAGCTCACCGACGGACAGGGGGCGGTATGGCTACACCTTC. Its translation: CASSPTDRGRYGYTF.

The V and J genes are TRBV19 and TRBJ1-1, with 9 bases that match TRBD1. Germline-derived CDR1 and CDR2 are LNHDA and SQIVND (reference sequence). The CDR3 loop spans 16 amino acids. Trimming at V came to 5 bases and at J to 4 bases, leaving 11 bases not matched to a gene. The CDR3 region is CASSSTTGTGSTEAFF. Written as DNA, the CDR3 is TGTGCCAGTAGTTCCACAACCGGGACAGGGAGCACTGAAGCTTTCTTT.

This clone was detected once. The rearrangement joins TRBV18 to TRBJ2-2; weak D call: TRBD2 (6 bases). Trimming removed 1 base at V and 0 bases at J, with 9 bases between. Germline CDR1 KGHSH, CDR2 LQKENI. The CDR3 totals 16 residues. CDR3 residues: CASSPLTGANTGELFF. The CDR3 DNA is TGTGCCAGCTCACCACTTACGGGGGCGAACACCGGGGAGCTGTTTTTT.